This T cell receptor (beta chain) was captured by sequencing in a study of shared clonotypes between healthy human individuals. Points on this clone: Its antigen is not known.

Study outcomes and limitations: In four donors, around 5% of naive CD4 clonotypes appeared in common. Against clonotypes common to all four donors, non-shared ones had lower generation probabilities.

Deep-level settings were used for running the assay. Across several immunoSEQ plates, the genomic DNA of each subset was split evenly. Produced via immunoSEQ multiplex PCR; TCRdb's table is partial and in-frame only. The repertoire holds fewer than 200,000 clones, with around 93% as singletons. Sequenced input: naive CD4+ T cells sorted from blood. Subset in this sample: CD45RA+ positively selected. This sequence was found in a woman aged 25-40 years in good health.

CDR3 amino acids: CASSGSDDQPQHF. CDR3 in DNA: TGTGCCAGCAGCGGATCAGACGATCAGCCCCAGCATTTT. The chain carries TRBV16 and TRBJ1-5; D gene ambiguous. Per germline, CDR1 KGHSY and CDR2 FQNENV. There are 13 residues in the CDR3. The V gene lost 5 bases and the J gene lost 5 bases, with 10 bases spanning the gap.